One sample yielded the 11 T cell receptor beta chains listed below, sequenced in a study of T cell clusters in autoimmune cytopenias. Each sample's input was 250 ng genomic DNA, roughly 40,000 genome equivalents. TRB rearrangements were amplified by touch-down multiplex PCR with mixed TRB-A/B primers. From its re-call of the multiplex PCR reads, TCRdb lists each CDR3 protein once, without DNA. Here the sample table reports 2,000 to 2,500 distinct CDR3 sequences. These data are also associated with another study on T cell repertoires in aging, cancer and after chemotherapy.

The sequencing input was peripheral blood. The source is a human donor in good health.

Judged by frequency, this clonotype is medium-sized. This chain uses TRBV24-1 with TRBJ2-6; TCRdb designates TRBD1, a call that cannot be tested without DNA. The CDR3 runs to 21 residues. Germline-derived CDR1 and CDR2 are KGHDR and SFDVKD. The CDR3 sequence is CATSDPRPPGDPNSGANVLTF.

The chain carries TRBV5-1 and TRBJ1-4; TCRdb's assignment of TRBD1 cannot be checked, as there is no DNA. This CDR3 is 14 amino acids long. Germline V lookup: CDR1 SGHRS, CDR2 YFSETQ. The CDR3: CASKGETGQEKLFF.

This chain connects TRBV7-2 to TRBJ2-3; TCRdb lists TRBD1, though no DNA is available to test this call. Germline V gene data show CDR1 as SGHTA and CDR2 as FQGNSA. The CDR3 runs 15 residues. CDR3 amino acids: CASSPMAQGADTQYF.

This clonotype is labeled large based on frequency. V and J are TRBV27 and TRBJ1-2; the D call of TRBD1 rests on TCRdb alone, since no DNA is present to check it. Germline V CDR1 and CDR2: MNHEY, SMNVEV (reference sequence). The length of the CDR3 is 13 residues. CDR3 sequence: CASSFEGNYGYTF.

This clonotype is classed as large by frequency. This chain uses TRBV6-1 with TRBJ2-1; the D call from TCRdb, TRBD1, cannot be confirmed without DNA. CDR3 length equals 15 residues. Germline V CDR1 and CDR2: MNHNS, SASEGT. This CDR3 is CASSSLGGTYNEQFF.

The chain carries TRBV28 and TRBJ2-7; the D gene TCRdb calls, TRBD1, cannot be checked with no DNA. Per germline, CDR1 MDHEN and CDR2 SYDVKM. The CDR3 runs to 14 residues. This CDR3 is CASSSPAQTYEQYF.

By frequency, this clonotype is large (0.1 to 1%). The rearrangement links TRBV27 to TRBJ1-2. There are 12 residues in the CDR3. Germline V gene data show CDR1 as MNHEY and CDR2 as SMNVEV (reference sequence). CDR3: CASSRRGYGYTF.

Judged by frequency, this clonotype is medium-sized (0.01 to 0.1%). This chain links TRBV6-5 with TRBJ2-7; TCRdb indicates TRBD1, and absent DNA this call remains unverified. Germline-derived CDR1 and CDR2 are MNHEY and SVGAGI. The CDR3 has 15 residues. CDR3 region: CASSSGQGANYEQYF.

Its frequency marks this clonotype as medium-sized (0.01 to 0.1%). V and J are TRBV6-1 and TRBJ1-2; the TCRdb call, TRBD1, lacks DNA for checking. The CDR3 sequence is 14 residues long. The germline V gene has CDR1 MNHNS and CDR2 SASEGT. CDR3 residues: CASIFRGKSYGYTF.

This chain links TRBV4-3 with TRBJ1-6; the D gene TCRdb calls, TRBD1, cannot be checked with no DNA. This CDR3 spans 15 amino acids. Germline-derived CDR1 and CDR2 are LGHNA and YSLEER. The CDR3: CASSHHTGGESPLHF.

CDR3 loop: CASSFPGQGARGQYF. This rearrangement joins TRBV5-5 to TRBJ2-7; TCRdb's D call of TRBD1 is untestable without DNA. The CDR3 runs 15 residues. Germline V lookup: CDR1 SGHKS, CDR2 YYEKEE (reference sequence).